The T cell receptor beta chain described here comes from a study of blood T cells in healthy people across ages. Overall study findings and caveats: TCR beta diversity per million T cells fell roughly linearly with age.

This CDR3 has 11 residues. The V end lost 4 bases, the J end lost 4 bases, and 5 bases lay between the germline ends. Germline-derived CDR1 and CDR2 are SGDLS and YYNGEE. Sample-barcoded 5' priming and a J-beta primer mix drove a second PCR of roughly 6 to 12 cycles. Every cDNA was tagged by a template-switch adaptor with 12 random nucleotides. TCRdb reprocessed the 5' RACE reads with MiXCR, giving one entry per CDR3 protein. This table has nearly 1 million distinct CDR3 sequences, just over 50% appearing once. This clonotype has a count of ten or more. The target antigen is unknown. The sequencing input was blood. The V and J genes are TRBV9 and TRBJ2-5; D not resolved. This TCR derives from a woman aged 60-75 years in good health. In DNA form, the CDR3 reads TGTGCCAGCAGCTCCTCAGAGACCCAGTACTTC. Protein product: CASSSSETQYF.